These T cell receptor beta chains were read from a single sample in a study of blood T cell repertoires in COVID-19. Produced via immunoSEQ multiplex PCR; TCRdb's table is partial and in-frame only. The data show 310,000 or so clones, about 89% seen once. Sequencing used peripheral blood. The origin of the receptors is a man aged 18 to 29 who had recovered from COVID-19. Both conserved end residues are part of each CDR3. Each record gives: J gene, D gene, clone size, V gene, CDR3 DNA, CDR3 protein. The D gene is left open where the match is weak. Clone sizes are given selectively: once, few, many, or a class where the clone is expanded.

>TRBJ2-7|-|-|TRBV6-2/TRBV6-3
TGTGCCAGCAGTTCCACTCTTTACTACGAGCAGTACTTC
CASSSTLYYEQYF
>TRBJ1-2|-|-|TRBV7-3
TGTGCCAGCAGCCGGGGGGACGGCGGATTGGGCTACACCTTC
CASSRGDGGLGYTF
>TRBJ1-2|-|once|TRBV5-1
TGCGCCAGCAGCTTGGAACAGCAGACGGGCTACACCTTC
CASSLEQQTGYTF
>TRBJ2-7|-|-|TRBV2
TGTGCCAGCAGCGCTCGGGGCGAGCAGTACTTC
CASSARGEQYF
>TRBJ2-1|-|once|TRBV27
TGTGCCAGCAGTGCCCTAGGCCGAGAGCAGTTCTTC
CASSALGREQFF
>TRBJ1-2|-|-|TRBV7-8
TGTGCCAGCAGCCTCCTTTTTGGGGGGAAGGATGGCTACACCTTC
CASSLLFGGKDGYTF
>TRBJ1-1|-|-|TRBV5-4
TGTGCCAGCAGTTTAGGGGGTGGGGGAGCTTTCTTT
CASSLGGGGAFF
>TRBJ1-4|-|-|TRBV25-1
TGTGCCAGCAGTGAACAGGGGTTTGAAAAACTGTTTTTT
CASSEQGFEKLFF
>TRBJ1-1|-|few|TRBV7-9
TGTGCCAGCAGCTTAGCGCCCCCCAGGGACACTGAAGCTTTCTTT
CASSLAPPRDTEAFF
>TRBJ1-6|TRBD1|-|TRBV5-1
TGCGCCAGCAGCTTGGAGACAGGGCAGAATTCACCCCTCCACTTT
CASSLETGQNSPLHF
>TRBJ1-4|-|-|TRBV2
TGTGCCAGCAGTGAAGTTCTGGCTTCAACTAATGAAAAACTGTTTTTT
CASSEVLASTNEKLFF
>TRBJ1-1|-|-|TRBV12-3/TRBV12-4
TGTGCCAGCAGCCGGGACTGGGGTGAAGCTTTCTTT
CASSRDWGEAFF
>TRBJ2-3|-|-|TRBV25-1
TGTGCCAGCAGGAAGAGCGGCAGCTACACAGATACGCAGTATTTT
CASRKSGSYTDTQYF
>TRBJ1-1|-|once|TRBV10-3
TGTGCCATCAGTGAGGAAACCGTCGGGACTGAAGCTTTCTTT
CAISEETVGTEAFF
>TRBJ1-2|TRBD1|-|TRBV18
TGTGCCAGCTCAGGACCGGGACAGGGGGATGGCTATGGCTACACCTTC
CASSGPGQGDGYGYTF
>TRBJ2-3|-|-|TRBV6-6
TGTGCCAGCAGTCCCTACCCCCTAGGGGGTCTAACAGATACGCAGTATTTT
CASSPYPLGGLTDTQYF
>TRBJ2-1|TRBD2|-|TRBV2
TGTGCCAGCAGCCAAAGGGGAGGGAAGGGTTCCTACAATGAGCAGTTCTTC
CASSQRGGKGSYNEQFF
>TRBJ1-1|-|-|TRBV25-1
TGTGCCAGCAGTGAATTCGACAGGTCGAACACTGAAGCTTTCTTT
CASSEFDRSNTEAFF
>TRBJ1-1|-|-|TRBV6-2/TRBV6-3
TGTGCCAGCAGTGCGGTAGGGAGGAACACTGAAGCTTTCTTT
CASSAVGRNTEAFF
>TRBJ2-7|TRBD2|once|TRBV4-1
TGCGCCAGCAGCCAAGATGGGGGGAGCGGGACCTTCCCCTACGAGCAGTACTTC
CASSQDGGSGTFPYEQYF
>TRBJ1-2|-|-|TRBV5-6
TGTGCCAGCAGCTTCCTTACACCGCGGGAGAATGGCTACACCTTC
CASSFLTPRENGYTF
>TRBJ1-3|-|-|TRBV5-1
TGCGCCAGCAGTCCGGGACTGAGCTCTGGAAACACCATATATTTT
CASSPGLSSGNTIYF